Following are 30 T cell receptor beta chains from one sample sequenced in a study of long-term antiretroviral therapy in people with HIV. Runs used v3.0 of the immunoSEQ assay and were done at survey level. Sequenced by immunoSEQ multiplex PCR; TCRdb stores in-frame clones only, minus some. This table has approximately 45,000 clones, around nine tenths appearing once. The sequencing used unsorted PBMCs, collected 0.1 years before starting antiretroviral therapy. The receptors were gathered from a woman between 50 and 59 years old with HIV.

The CDR3 here is CASSNSGTGKETQYF. The CDR3 DNA is TGTGCCAGCAGTAACTCCGGGACAGGGAAAGAGACCCAGTACTTC. V is TRBV9 and J is TRBJ2-5; 9 bases line up with TRBD1. The CDR3 spans 15 residues. V lost 5 bases, J lost 3 bases, and 8 bases stayed unmatched. Germline CDR1 is SGDLS and CDR2 is YYNGEE.

V and J are TRBV19 and TRBJ2-7, with D perhaps TRBD1 (6 bases). This CDR3 has 13 amino acids. The V gene's germline CDR1 is LNHDA and CDR2 SQIVND (reference sequence). Trimming took 5 bases from V and 2 from J, leaving 10 bases between them. The CDR3 protein is CASSPTGPYEQYF. The CDR3 DNA sequence: TGTGCCAGTAGTCCGACAGGTCCCTACGAGCAGTACTTC.

This chain uses TRBV12-5 with TRBJ1-1; 7 positions match TRBD1. This CDR3 has 17 amino acids. Unmatched junction bases numbered 10, after V lost 2 bases and J lost 1 base. The germline gives CDR1 LGHNT, CDR2 FRNRAP. In DNA, the CDR3 is TGTGCTAGTGGTTTGCCTAACCGGGGGGACAGGAACACTGAAGCTTTCTTT. Encoded protein: CASGLPNRGDRNTEAFF.

This clone came up once. The rearrangement uses TRBV21-1 and TRBJ1-1. TRBV21-1 is assigned pseudogene status. The CDR3 is 14 residues long. The CDR3 region has the DNA TGTGCCAGCAGCAAAGGCCCCGTGAACACTGAAGCTTTCTTT. Its translation is CASSKGPVNTEAFF.

The V and J genes are TRBV9 and TRBJ1-3, with TRBD1 identical over 7 bases. The CDR3 has 14 amino acids. CDR1 and CDR2 from the germline V gene are SGDLS and YYNGEE. Trimming at V came to 0 bases and at J to 6 bases, leaving 3 bases not matched to a gene. The CDR3 DNA is TGTGCCAGCAGCGTAGCGGGACAGATAAACACCATATATTTT. This codes for CASSVAGQINTIYF.

CDR3 DNA: TGTGCCAGCAGACGGACAGAGATGAACACTGAAGCTTTCTTT. It yields the protein CASRRTEMNTEAFF. The chain joins TRBV6-5 to TRBJ1-1; the D gene is possibly TRBD1 (6 bases). Germline V CDR1 and CDR2: MNHEY, SVGAGI. The V and J ends lost 6 bases and 0 bases respectively, with 11 bases between them. The CDR3 runs 14 residues.

J is TRBJ2-7 and V is TRBV5-5; D is unresolved. CDR1 is SGHKS and CDR2 is YYEKEE in the germline V gene (reference sequence). The CDR3 consists of 14 residues. V gave up 4 bases and J gave up 1 base, with 12 bases separating them. The CDR3 DNA reads TGTGCCAGCAGCCCGAGCAGGCCGTCCTACGAGCAGTACTTC. Encoded protein: CASSPSRPSYEQYF.

The V and J genes are TRBV25-1 and TRBJ2-1; TRBD1 agrees at 7 bases. The CDR3 is 15 amino acids. V trimming: 5 bases; J trimming: 6 bases; junction bases outside the gene matches: 10. Looked up from germline, CDR1 is MGHDK and CDR2 is SYGVNS. CDR3 nucleotides: TGTGCCAGCAGTAGCACAGGGGCTTTTTCCAATGAGCAGTTCTTC. This gives the protein CASSSTGAFSNEQFF.

Note on this clone: The DNA is left out, because the CDR3 cannot be placed on it with certainty; the CDR3 is given as TCRdb lists it. V is TRBV9 and J is TRBJ2-1; the tabulated D call, TRBD1, remains unverified against the DNA. The CDR3 length is 13 residues, termini included. Germline-derived CDR1 and CDR2 are SGDLS and YYNGEE. The CDR3 loop reads CASSVGGGTGEFF.

The rearrangement links TRBV5-1 to TRBJ2-7; 7 bases line up with TRBD1. The CDR3 has 15 residues. V lost 1 base to trimming and J lost 4 bases; unmatched junction nucleotides: 8. In germline, CDR1 is SGHRS, CDR2 YFSETQ. This CDR3 reads CASSLRNGRGYEQYF. The CDR3 DNA reads TGCGCCAGCAGCTTGAGGAATGGCAGGGGGTACGAGCAGTACTTC. The variable domain in full, with the rest retrieved from reference TRBV5-1 and TRBJ2-7, is KAGVTQTPRYLIKTRGQQVTLSCSPISGHRSVSWYQQTPGQGLQFLFEYFSETQRNKGNFPGRFSGRQFSNSRSEMNVSTLELGDSALYLCASSLRNGRGYEQYFGPGTRLTVT.

The chain has TRBV18 and TRBJ1-3, with TRBD1 as a possible D gene (5 bases). Germline V gives CDR1 KGHSH, CDR2 LQKENI. V lost 2 bases, J lost 2 bases, and 13 bases lay in between. The CDR3 sequence is 16 residues long. Written as DNA, the CDR3 is TGTGCCAGCTCACCATCGGGGGATGGAGCTGGAAACACCATATATTTT. Encoded protein: CASSPSGDGAGNTIYF.

CDR3 sequence reads: CARSPRRHARGYEQYF. CDR3 coding DNA: TGTGCCAGAAGCCCGCGTCGGCACGCACGCGGCTACGAGCAGTACTTC. This chain links TRBV5-3 with TRBJ2-7; D gene uncertain. TRBV5-3 is an ORF; its function is uncertain. The CDR3 loop spans 16 amino acids. Trimming stripped 4 bases from V and 3 bases from J, with 20 bases between.

The chain joins TRBV15 to TRBJ1-5; maybe TRBD1 (5 bases). V was trimmed by 0 bases and J by 3 bases, leaving 12 bases between them. This CDR3 contains 16 residues. Germline loops: CDR1 LNHNV, CDR2 YYDKDF (reference sequence). This CDR3 is CATSRDHHRNNQPQHF. CDR3 nucleotide sequence: TGTGCCACCAGCAGAGATCATCACAGGAACAATCAGCCCCAGCATTTT.

This chain connects TRBV5-5 to TRBJ2-3; the D gene could be TRBD1 or TRBD2 (5 bases each). Germline CDR1 is SGHKS and CDR2 is YYEKEE (reference sequence). Trimming removed 3 bases at V and 0 bases at J, with 11 bases between. CDR3 size: 15 residues. The CDR3 region is CASSSHGDSTDTQYF. In nucleotides, the CDR3 is TGTGCCAGCAGCTCGCACGGGGACAGCACAGATACGCAGTATTTT. The whole variable domain, filled in from reference TRBV5-5 and TRBJ2-3, reads DAGVTQSPTHLIKTRGQQVTLRCSPISGHKSVSWYQQVLGQGPQFIFQYYEKEERGRGNFPDRFSARQFPNYSSELNVNALLLGDSALYLCASSSHGDSTDTQYFGPGTRLTVL.

The chain couples TRBV11-1 to TRBJ1-2; D gene ambiguous. Germline assignment: CDR1 SGHAT and CDR2 FQDESV (reference sequence). V was cut by 4 bases and J by 0 bases, with 12 bases left in between. This CDR3 contains 15 residues. CDR3 nucleotide sequence: TGTGCCAGCAGCTCGGCGGACGGTGCTAACTATGGCTACACCTTC. It is translated as CASSSADGANYGYTF.

V usage is TRBV19 and J usage is TRBJ1-2, with 8 bases lining up with TRBD1. The CDR3 covers 12 residues. Unmatched junction bases numbered 4, after V lost 8 bases and J lost 5 bases. Germline values: CDR1 LNHDA, CDR2 SQIVND (reference sequence). The CDR3 is CASSRTGYGYTF. Written as DNA, the CDR3 is TGTGCCAGTTCCAGGACAGGGTATGGCTACACCTTC.

This clone has only one observation. The chain joins TRBV29-1 to TRBJ2-5; 8 bases line up with TRBD1. Germline CDR1 reads SQVTM; CDR2 reads ANQGSEA. The length of the CDR3 is 14 residues. The V segment lost 4 bases and the J segment 2 bases; nucleotides outside the gene matches: 6. The CDR3 sequence is CSVVDRVGQETQYF. Written as DNA, the CDR3 is TGCAGCGTTGTGGACAGGGTCGGACAAGAGACCCAGTACTTC.

CDR3 amino acids: CATSRDRGRNTGELFF. CDR3 DNA: TGTGCCACCAGCAGAGACAGGGGCCGGAACACCGGGGAGCTGTTTTTT. The rearrangement uses TRBV15 and TRBJ2-2, with D perhaps TRBD1 (6 bases). The CDR3 runs to 16 residues. Trimming shortened V by 0 bases and J by 1 base, and 9 bases separated the two germline ends. Germline V gives CDR1 LNHNV, CDR2 YYDKDF (reference sequence).

The chain combines TRBV7-9 with TRBJ2-5, with 9 bases matching TRBD1. The germline V gene encodes CDR1 SEHNR and CDR2 FQNEAQ (reference sequence). This CDR3 comprises 17 residues. With V trimmed by 3 bases and J by 5 bases, 13 bases remained unmatched. The CDR3 DNA follows: TGTGCCAGCAGCTTGGTGGTGAAAGGACAGGGGCTGGAGACCCAGTACTTC. This encodes CASSLVVKGQGLETQYF.

This clone has only one observation. This chain connects TRBV11-1 to TRBJ2-4; 7 bases agree with TRBD1. The CDR3 runs to 15 residues. With V trimmed by 3 bases and J by 2 bases, 4 bases remained unmatched. The germline V gene encodes CDR1 SGHAT and CDR2 FQDESV (reference sequence). This chain's CDR3 is CASSLGQQSKNIQYF. DNA of the CDR3: TGTGCCAGCAGCTTGGGACAGCAGTCCAAAAACATTCAGTACTTC. Using reference TRBV11-1 and TRBJ2-4 for the parts outside the CDR3, the full variable domain is EAEVAQSPRYKITEKSQAVAFWCDPISGHATLYWYRQILGQGPELLVQFQDESVVDDSQLPKDRFSAERLKGVDSTLKIQPAELGDSAMYLCASSLGQQSKNIQYFGAGTRLSVL.

V gene TRBV4-1 combines with J gene TRBJ2-4; D gene ambiguous. The length of the CDR3 is 17 residues. Trimming left V 0 bases short and J 2 bases short, with 14 bases between. Per the germline V gene, CDR1 is MGHRA and CDR2 is YSYEKL. CDR3 coding DNA: TGCGCCAGCAGCCAAGAGTTTACGGGCCCCCCCAAAAACATTCAGTACTTC. Translating it yields CASSQEFTGPPKNIQYF.

The rearrangement uses TRBV11-2 and TRBJ2-7, with D uncertain. This CDR3 has 14 amino acids. V was pared by 1 base and J by 1 base, with 8 bases between. Germline V lookup: CDR1 SGHAT, CDR2 FQNNGV. The chain's CDR3 is CASSLVAQSYEQYF. CDR3 bases: TGTGCCAGCAGCTTAGTGGCTCAGTCCTACGAGCAGTACTTC. Variable domain in full (rest from reference TRBV11-2 and TRBJ2-7): EAGVAQSPRYKIIEKRQSVAFWCNPISGHATLYWYQQILGQGPKLLIQFQNNGVVDDSQLPKDRFSAERLKGVDSTLKIQPAKLEDSAVYLCASSLVAQSYEQYFGPGTRLTVT.

V and J are TRBV27 and TRBJ2-7; D call uncertain. This CDR3 has 12 residues. From germline, CDR1 is MNHEY and CDR2 SMNVEV (reference sequence). V lost 4 bases and J lost 4, with 8 bases in between. The CDR3 loop is CASSSQWYEQYF. The DNA of the CDR3 is TGTGCCAGCAGTTCACAATGGTACGAGCAGTACTTC.

The gene calls are TRBV13 and TRBJ1-3; D might be TRBD1 (6 bases). V was clipped by 5 bases and J by 5 bases, with 16 bases between them. This CDR3 is 15 amino acids long. Per the germline V gene, CDR1 is PRHDT and CDR2 is FYEKMQ (reference sequence). The CDR3 reads CASSRRQERRNTIYF. The CDR3 nucleotides read TGTGCCAGCAGCCGGCGACAGGAGCGTAGAAACACCATATATTTT. Full variable domain (rest looked up from reference TRBV13 and TRBJ1-3): AAGVIQSPRHLIKEKRETATLKCYPIPRHDTVYWYQQGPGQDPQFLISFYEKMQSDKGSIPDRFSAQQFSDYHSELNMSSLELGDSALYFCASSRRQERRNTIYFGEGSWLTVV.

The genes are TRBV20-1 and TRBJ1-1; D is unresolved. This CDR3 contains 11 residues. Trimming took 5 bases from V and 7 from J, leaving 11 bases between them. CDR1 and CDR2 (germline): DFQATT, SNEGSKA (reference sequence). DNA of the CDR3: TGCAGTGCTTGGGTCGGCGGTGAAGCTTTCTTT. This codes for CSAWVGGEAFF.

V gene TRBV2 combines with J gene TRBJ2-1; no clear D gene. The V gene's germline CDR1 is SNHLY and CDR2 FYNNEI. The CDR3 spans 13 residues. V dropped 4 bases and J dropped 9 bases, with 13 bases sitting between them. CDR3 residues: CASSANGNIEQFF. The CDR3 DNA follows: TGTGCCAGCAGTGCAAACGGAAACATTGAGCAGTTCTTC.

This clone appeared once. The CDR3 protein is CASSLHPGGGIDTQYF. The CDR3 region has the DNA TGTGCCAGCAGCTTACACCCAGGGGGGGGGATAGATACGCAGTATTTT. This chain uses TRBV7-2 with TRBJ2-3; possibly TRBD1 or TRBD2 for D (7 bases each). The CDR3 is 16 residues long. Trimming removed 2 bases from V and 5 bases from J, with 17 bases in between. Germline V gives CDR1 SGHTA, CDR2 FQGNSA. Full variable domain (outside the CDR3, taken from reference TRBV7-2 and TRBJ2-3): GAGVSQSPSNKVTEKGKDVELRCDPISGHTALYWYRQSLGQGLEFLIYFQGNSAPDKSGLPSDRFSAERTGGSVSTLTIQRTQQEDSAVYLCASSLHPGGGIDTQYFGPGTRLTVL.

This chain uses TRBV5-1 with TRBJ2-7; 7 positions match TRBD1. V was clipped by 4 bases and J by 3 bases; unmatched bases: 4. There are 13 residues in the CDR3. Germline V CDR1 and CDR2: SGHRS, YFSETQ. DNA for the CDR3: TGCGCCAGCAGCGAACAGGGGAGCTACGAGCAGTACTTC. It is translated as CASSEQGSYEQYF.

V is TRBV6-6 and J is TRBJ1-4, with a possible D match to TRBD1 (5 bases). This CDR3 has 15 residues. V lost 5 bases and J 6 bases, leaving 16 bases between the germline ends. Germline V CDR1 and CDR2: MNHNY, SVGAGI (reference sequence). The CDR3 coding sequence is TGTGCCAGCAGTCGACCCGGGACTGCAGATGAAAAACTGTTTTTT. This gives the protein CASSRPGTADEKLFF.

This clone was counted once. J is TRBJ1-2 and V is TRBV2, with D maybe TRBD1 (5 bases). Germline values: CDR1 SNHLY, CDR2 FYNNEI. Trimming took 6 bases from V and 5 from J, leaving 16 bases between them. The length of the CDR3 is 14 residues. The CDR3 DNA sequence: TGTGCCAGCAGGGTAGAGAGTGGGGGATATGGCTACACCTTC. As protein: CASRVESGGYGYTF.